This TCR beta chain was identified during a study of blood T cell repertoires in COVID-19. Study at large: Sites across the United States, Italy and Spain contributed samples from acute and convalescent COVID-19. In each case, the material was cDNA or gDNA derived from T cells, B-cell-depleted T cells, or PBMCs.

This CDR3 has 15 residues. The germline CDR1 and CDR2 sequences are LGHDT and YNNKEL (reference sequence). V shed 4 bases and J 6 bases; nucleotides not matched to a gene: 2. To note about this clone: The same CDR3 arises from other DNA sequences in this sample as well.

Per the authors' pipeline: Nucleated cell number was recorded as an estimate derived from reference gene primer amplification. Libraries were prepared by immunoSEQ multiplex PCR; TCRdb keeps only in-frame clonotypes and omits some of them. The DNA gave D and trimming, while V, J and clone size come from that table. This sample carries roughly 250,000 clones, roughly 80% of them seen once, and the ten largest clones take under 15%. The chain has TRBV3-1 (or the pseudogene TRBV3-2) and TRBJ1-6; 11 bases align to TRBD1. The receptor comes from a woman aged 55-69 years with active or convalescent COVID-19. The sample was peripheral blood. The CDR3 DNA is TGTGCCAGCAGCCCGGGACAGGGGGGTAATTCACCCCTCCACTTT. Amino acid sequence: CASSPGQGGNSPLHF.